Below, 23 T cell receptor beta chains from the same sample are listed, as sequenced in a study of T cells in women clearing cervical HPV infection. The repertoire was sequenced with immunoSEQ multiplex PCR; TCRdb's copy has only in-frame clones and lacks some. Its table records about 30,000 clones. Input material: blood buffy coat. These receptors were taken from a woman aged 18 to 75 with a cervical HPV16 infection that either progressed to CIN3+ or cleared (not recorded which).

CDR3 bases read: TGTGCCAGCAGCTTGCATGGCAGGGAAAACACTGAA. It translates to CASSLHGRENTE. The whole CDR3 protein is CASSLHGRENTEAFF. V is TRBV5-6 and J is TRBJ1-1; TRBD1 is a possible D gene (5 bases). With the read ending 3 residues before the CDR3 end, the germline J gene is used to fill in that end. CDR3 length: 15 amino acids. V was pared by 1 base and J by 2 bases, with 12 bases between. The germline V gene has CDR1 SGHDT and CDR2 YYEEEE.

For this clone: The read halts 3 residues ahead of the CDR3 end, with the missing end drawn from the germline J gene. The chain carries TRBV5-1 and TRBJ2-7; 13 bases align to TRBD2. Germline values: CDR1 SGHRS, CDR2 YFSETQ. There are 16 residues in the CDR3. The J segment lost 0 bases and the V segment lost 4 bases, leaving 4 bases of the junction unmatched. CDR3 protein: CASSPTSGGASYEQYF. The covered CDR3 bases are TGCGCCAGCAGCCCCACTAGCGGGGGGGCCTCCTACGAG.

In regard to this clone: The missing CDR3 end, 3 residues past where the read stops, is filled in from the germline J gene. The chain links TRBV7-9 to TRBJ1-1; unclear D gene. The CDR3 runs to 14 residues. Germline CDR1 and CDR2: SEHNR and FQNEAQ (reference sequence). Trimming left V 1 base short and J 2 bases short, with 8 bases between. The covered CDR3 bases are TGTGCCAGCAGCTTAGAGCTAGGCAACACTGAA. Translating it yields CASSLELGNTE. The CDR3 in its entirety is CASSLELGNTEAFF.

Concerning this clone itself: The read finishes 3 residues shy of the CDR3 end, and the germline J gene is used to complete it. The rearrangement joins TRBV5-1 to TRBJ2-3, with D maybe TRBD1 (6 bases). V lost 2 bases to trimming and J lost 0 bases, with 10 bases between them. There are 15 residues in the CDR3. Germline CDR1 and CDR2: SGHRS and YFSETQ. The CDR3 reads CASSFLTGSTDTQYF. The CDR3 DNA, read in part, is TGCGCCAGCAGCTTTCTGACAGGTAGCACAGATACG.

On this clone: Read data end 3 residues before the CDR3 end; the end is taken from the germline J gene. This chain links TRBV12-3 or TRBV12-4 with TRBJ2-7, with TRBD2 matching over 7 bases. V shed 5 bases and J 3 bases; nucleotides not matched to a gene: 10. The CDR3 runs 15 residues. CDR3 amino acids: CASSKSSGSNYEQYF. The CDR3 bases that were read are TGTGCCAGCAGTAAAAGTAGCGGGTCCAACTACGAG.

CDR3 amino acids: CASSVSGTGKTGELFF. The CDR3 bases that were read are TGTGCCAGCAGTGTCTCCGGGACAGGGAAAACCGGGGAG. This chain connects TRBV28 to TRBJ2-2; 9 nucleotides agree with TRBD1. The read is 3 residues too short to cover the CDR3 end, so that end is filled in from the germline J gene. Germline V lookup: CDR1 MDHEN, CDR2 SYDVKM. This CDR3 spans 16 amino acids. The V and J ends lost 5 bases and 5 bases, in that order; junction bases with no gene match: 9.

Of note for this clone: With the read ending 3 residues before the CDR3 end, the germline J gene is used to fill in that end. This chain connects TRBV12-3 or TRBV12-4 to TRBJ2-2; D is possibly TRBD1 (5 bases). The CDR3 is made up of 15 amino acids. V shed 8 bases and J shed 4 bases, with 17 bases lying between them. The sequenced CDR3 bases are TGTGCCAGCGCTCTGAGAAGAAGGGGCACCGGGGAG. Amino acids: CASALRRRGTGE. The entire CDR3 protein reads CASALRRRGTGELFF.

Of note for this clone: The CDR3 goes on 3 residues after the read ends, and that part is filled in from the germline J gene. V is TRBV7-9 and J is TRBJ2-3; possibly TRBD1 for D (5 bases). The germline V gene encodes CDR1 SEHNR and CDR2 FQNEAQ (reference sequence). V gave up 5 bases and J gave up 2 bases, with 11 bases separating them. The CDR3 totals 14 residues. The CDR3: CASSPRGHTDTQYF. The sequenced CDR3 bases are TGTGCCAGCAGCCCTAGGGGCCACACAGATACG.

Remarks on this clone: The read finishes 3 residues shy of the CDR3 end, and the germline J gene is used to complete it. The gene calls are TRBV7-3 and TRBJ2-1, with D possibly TRBD1 on 5 matching bases. CDR1 SGHTA and CDR2 FQGTGA come from the germline V gene. The CDR3 totals 14 residues. V gave up 2 bases and J gave up 5 bases, with 10 bases separating them. The CDR3 sequence is CASSLGATDNEQFF. Partial CDR3 DNA: TGTGCCAGCAGCTTAGGGGCAACCGACAATGAG.

As concerns this clone: The CDR3 extends 3 residues past the end of the read, so its final part is completed from the germline J gene. The chain combines TRBV7-9 with TRBJ1-1; 8 nucleotides match TRBD1. This CDR3 is built from 14 residues. Germline V gives CDR1 SEHNR, CDR2 FQNEAQ (reference sequence). With V trimmed by 5 bases and J by 3 bases, 5 bases remained unmatched. The CDR3 protein is CASSPRGLDTEAFF. The sequenced part of the CDR3 DNA is TGTGCCAGCAGCCCCAGGGGGCTGGACACTGAA. Drawing the rest from reference TRBV7-9 and TRBJ1-1, the complete variable domain is DTGVSQNPRHKITKRGQNVTFRCDPISEHNRLYWYRQTLGQGPEFLTYFQNEAQLEKSRLLSDRFSAERPKGSFSTLEIQRTEQGDSAMYLCASSPRGLDTEAFFGQGTRLTVV.

On this clone itself: The read terminates 3 residues before the CDR3 end, so the remaining end is supplied by the germline J gene. The chain uses TRBV6-2 or TRBV6-3 and TRBJ2-3; TRBD2 is a possible D gene (6 bases). Germline CDR1 reads MNHEY; CDR2 reads SVGEGT. Trimming cost V 6 bases and J 2 bases, with 12 bases left between them. The CDR3 contains 14 residues. CDR3 DNA, as far as it was read: TGTGCCAGCAGGGGGGGTGTTTCCACAGATACG. Translated, it gives CASRGGVSTDT. The complete CDR3 sequence is CASRGGVSTDTQYF.

Concerning this clone: The read ends 3 residues early relative to the CDR3; the germline J gene fills the gap. The chain carries TRBV20-1 and TRBJ2-2, with TRBD1 matching 9 bases. The trim removed 5 bases at V and 5 bases at J, leaving 6 bases unmatched. Germline V gene sequence: CDR1 DFQATT, CDR2 SNEGSKA (reference sequence). The CDR3 loop spans 14 amino acids. The sequenced CDR3 bases are TGCAGTGCTCCGGGACAGGGTGAAACCGGGGAG. Its protein product is CSAPGQGETGE. The whole CDR3 reads CSAPGQGETGELFF.

Concerning this clone itself: Read sequence stops 3 residues before the CDR3 end, and the germline J gene provides the missing end. Different DNA sequences within this sample yield the same CDR3. V usage is TRBV11-2 and J usage is TRBJ1-1; D remains unclear. V was pared by 3 bases and J by 0 bases, with 5 bases between. Germline-derived CDR1 and CDR2 are SGHAT and FQNNGV. The CDR3 spans 13 residues. CDR3 bases read: TGTGCCAGCAGCTTGACACTGAACACTGAA. Its protein is CASSLTLNTE. The full CDR3 protein is CASSLTLNTEAFF.

A note on this clone: The read terminates 3 residues ahead of where the CDR3 ends, so the germline J gene completes it. The chain couples TRBV23-1 to TRBJ1-6; no clear D gene. TRBV23-1 is annotated as an ORF whose role is uncertain. Trimming removed 0 bases from V and 8 bases from J, with 17 bases in between. The CDR3 is 17 residues long. The sequenced part of the CDR3 DNA is TGCGCCAGCAGTCAATCGCGGGTGAGAAGCCGGGATTCACCC. It encodes CASSQSRVRSRDSP. In full, the CDR3 reads CASSQSRVRSRDSPLHF.

On this clone: The CDR3 end lies 3 residues beyond the end of the read and is filled in from the germline J gene. The genes are TRBV11-3 and TRBJ2-1; D is possibly TRBD1 (5 bases). Trimming stripped 5 bases from V and 5 bases from J, with 13 bases between. The CDR3 sequence is 14 residues long. In germline, CDR1 is SGHNT, CDR2 YENEEA. CDR3 DNA (partial): TGTGCCAGCAGCCCGCCCAACAGGAACAATGAG. Translating it yields CASSPPNRNNE. The whole CDR3 protein is CASSPPNRNNEQFF.

A note on this clone: The read ends 3 residues before the CDR3 terminus; that terminus is restored from the germline J gene. V usage is TRBV6-1 and J usage is TRBJ1-6; possible D gene TRBD1, 5 bases. V lost 1 base to trimming and J lost 10 bases, with 11 bases between them. This CDR3 contains 14 residues. The V gene's germline CDR1 is MNHNS and CDR2 SASEGT. The part of the CDR3 DNA that was read is TGTGCCAGCAGTGAAGGGGGACTTGGATCACCC. It is translated as CASSEGGLGSP. From start to end, the CDR3 is CASSEGGLGSPLHF.

The chain's CDR3 is CASSQDGQKNTEAFF. The CDR3 bases that were read are TGCGCCAGCAGCCAAGATGGACAGAAGAACACTGAA. The V call is TRBV4-1, the J call TRBJ1-1; D might be TRBD1 (6 bases). The read comes to an end 3 residues before the CDR3 does, leaving the germline J gene to fill in the end. The V end lost 0 bases, the J end lost 1 base, and 9 bases lay between the germline ends. CDR1 and CDR2 from the germline V gene are MGHRA and YSYEKL. This CDR3 has 15 amino acids.

The sequenced part of the CDR3 DNA is TGTGCCAGCAGTTCTGGAGGCAGGGAGGAGAACGAG. It specifies CASSSGGREENE. The CDR3 in full is CASSSGGREENEQYF. V gene TRBV28 combines with J gene TRBJ2-7, with D possibly matching TRBD2 (6 bases). The read ends 3 residues early relative to the CDR3; the germline J gene fills the gap. This CDR3 contains 15 residues. Germline V gives CDR1 MDHEN, CDR2 SYDVKM. V dropped 4 bases and J dropped 5 bases, with 18 bases sitting between them.

Remarks on this clone: The read gets to within 3 residues of the CDR3 end, and the germline J gene fills in the rest. The V call is TRBV11-2, the J call TRBJ2-7; possible D gene TRBD1, 6 bases. Germline assignment: CDR1 SGHAT and CDR2 FQNNGV. With 2 bases removed from V and 5 bases from J, the gap between germline ends came to 10 bases. This CDR3 is built from 13 residues. The CDR3 sequence: CASSLRGMNEQYF. The CDR3 bases that were read are TGTGCCAGCAGCTTAAGGGGGATGAACGAG.

Concerning this clone itself: The CDR3 end is not reached by the read, which stops 3 residues before it; the germline J gene fills it in. The chain has TRBV6-2 or TRBV6-3 and TRBJ2-3; the D is unclear. Germline CDR1 is MNHEY and CDR2 is SVGEGT. Deletions cut 2 bases from V and 5 bases from J, with 8 bases between. The CDR3 extends over 13 amino acids. CDR3 sequence reads: CASSYLMRDTQYF. The sequenced part of the CDR3 DNA is TGTGCCAGCAGTTACCTAATGAGAGATACG.

A word on this clone: The observed sequence ends 3 residues before the CDR3 terminus, with the missing tail filled in from the germline J gene. This rearrangement joins TRBV12-3 or TRBV12-4 to TRBJ2-3; D may be TRBD1 (5 bases). V dropped 5 bases and J dropped 4 bases, with 19 bases sitting between them. The CDR3 consists of 16 residues. CDR3 DNA, as far as it was read: TGTGCCAGCAGTCTAGGGGCCAGCTCAGGAGCAGATACG. Residues: CASSLGASSGADT. The full CDR3 is CASSLGASSGADTQYF.

A remark on this clone: The read halts 3 residues ahead of the CDR3 end, with the missing end drawn from the germline J gene. This chain uses TRBV6-1 with TRBJ2-1; 8 positions agree with TRBD1. Germline V gene data show CDR1 as MNHNS and CDR2 as SASEGT. The CDR3 totals 16 residues. V was clipped by 0 bases and J by 5 bases; unmatched bases: 6. The CDR3 region is CASSEAAGTGNNEQFF. The CDR3 bases that were read are TGTGCCAGCAGTGAAGCCGCCGGGACAGGAAACAATGAG.

For this clone: The CDR3 end lies 3 residues beyond the end of the read and is filled in from the germline J gene. This rearrangement joins TRBV28 to TRBJ1-1; D may be TRBD1 (6 bases). Germline V gene sequence: CDR1 MDHEN, CDR2 SYDVKM. V was cut by 8 bases and J by 7 bases, with 14 bases left in between. The length of the CDR3 is 12 residues. Incomplete CDR3 DNA: TGTGCCAGCGGCAACAGGGTTTTTGAA. Amino acids: CASGNRVFE. The entire CDR3 reads CASGNRVFEAFF. Full variable domain (rest looked up from reference TRBV28 and TRBJ1-1): DVKVTQSSRYLVKRTGEKVFLECVQDMDHENMFWYRQDPGLGLRLIYFSYDVKMKEKGDIPEGYSVSREKKERFSLILESASTNQTSMYLCASGNRVFEAFFGQGTRLTVV.